This is a list of T cell receptor beta chains from one sample in a study of cytomegalovirus exposure and HLA in healthy donors. TCRdb's copy holds only in-frame clones and misses some; the assay was immunoSEQ multiplex PCR. The sample holds about 130,000 clones. Sequences were obtained from PBMCs. These receptors all stem from an older woman in good health and CMV-seronegative. Both conserved end residues are trimmed from each CDR3.

v_call cdr3_aa
TRBV14 ASSSRDRGTVTDTQY
TRBV9 ASSVETSDTQY
TRBV7-9 ASSLDTERSNEKLF
TRBV11-3 ASSTDRDRGYNTGELF
TRBV28 ASSPDRGWENEQF
TRBV6-1 ASSENRGQPQH
TRBV19 ASSIGPQGNEQF
TRBV5-6 ASTRGVLGNEQF
TRBV7-3 ASSSPMVAAGELF
TRBV9 ASSVAGGMSYNEQF
TRBV7-9 ASSLTAGGGDGKLF
TRBV6-6 ASSKQGARGYT
TRBV30 AWGPEGSWTGELF
TRBV9 ASSVGGTGYGYT
TRBV7-9 ASSSGLAGGNEQF
TRBV27 ASSLFFPGTSTLKIRSGELF
TRBV30 AWIKGGGEKLF
TRBV9 ASSVALGTSGTLETQY
TRBV5-1 ASSSDRVSGTDTQY
TRBV2 ASSEVGGTPGNEQF
TRBV25-1 ASSEGQGAFNGYT
TRBV5-5 ASSLELPSYEQY
TRBV29-1 SVGVVAATYGQY
TRBV6-1 ASSESVGGLGEAF
TRBV5-1 ASSRLPGQGENEQF
TRBV7-9 ASSLSPSEKLF
TRBV9 ASSPTNRGDYEQY
TRBV7-9 ASSFPPGTLNEQF
TRBV6-1 ASSVGQGGNEKLF
TRBV5-1 ASSLLTGGTGELF
TRBV6-5 ASSQGFNSPLH
TRBV28 ASSFIARTGDTQY
TRBV19 ASSGQGSWNEAF